This T cell receptor (beta chain) was sequenced in a study of beta chain features in type 1 diabetes. Turning to the study itself: The study examined around 100 million sorted cells across all samples.

In the case of this clone: The antigen remains undetermined.

Expressed TCRB transcripts were sequenced after all isolated RNA was converted to cDNA. Measured with immunoSEQ multiplex PCR; TCRdb has only the in-frame clones, and not every one. This table holds nearly 700,000 clones, under 15% found once. Findings of the study overall: In every one of the four CD4+ subsets, TCRB CDR3s were moderately but significantly shorter in Type 1 diabetes patients.

Input material: naive CD4+ T cells from blood. The receptor was isolated from a man aged 18 to 30 with type 1 diabetes.

CDR3 DNA sequence: TGCAGCGTTCTAAACCATCCTGGGAGTCTTCAAGAGACCCAGTACTTC. It codes for CSVLNHPGSLQETQYF. The genes are TRBV29-1 and TRBJ2-5; D possibly corresponds to TRBD2 (5 bases). This CDR3 spans 16 amino acids. Germline V CDR1 and CDR2: SQVTM, ANQGSEA. Trimming stripped 5 bases from V and 2 bases from J, with 21 bases between.